The present entry profiles one TCR beta chain with its context. What it binds is unknown. This record comes from a study of T cell responses to AZD1222 COVID-19 vaccine. The study's findings and limits: Reports say nearly half of spike-specific TCRs go after unmutated variant regions.

Samples with a second dose at about 4 or about 12 weeks were pooled together. This CDR3 contains 13 residues. Trimming at V came to 5 bases and at J to 4 bases, leaving 4 bases not matched to a gene. Germline V gives CDR1 MNHEY, CDR2 SMNVEV (reference sequence). TCRdb's copy holds only in-frame clones and misses some; the assay was immunoSEQ multiplex PCR. The sample records 150,000 to 200,000 clones, 90% being singletons. The sample consisted of peripheral blood, taken 28 days after the second AZD1222 dose. The sequence was obtained from an adult who received the AZD1222 COVID-19 vaccine. This chain joins TRBV27 and TRBJ2-7; 8 bases agree with TRBD1. The CDR3: CASSQRTGYEQYF. DNA for the CDR3: TGTGCCAGCAGTCAAAGGACAGGGTACGAGCAGTACTTC.